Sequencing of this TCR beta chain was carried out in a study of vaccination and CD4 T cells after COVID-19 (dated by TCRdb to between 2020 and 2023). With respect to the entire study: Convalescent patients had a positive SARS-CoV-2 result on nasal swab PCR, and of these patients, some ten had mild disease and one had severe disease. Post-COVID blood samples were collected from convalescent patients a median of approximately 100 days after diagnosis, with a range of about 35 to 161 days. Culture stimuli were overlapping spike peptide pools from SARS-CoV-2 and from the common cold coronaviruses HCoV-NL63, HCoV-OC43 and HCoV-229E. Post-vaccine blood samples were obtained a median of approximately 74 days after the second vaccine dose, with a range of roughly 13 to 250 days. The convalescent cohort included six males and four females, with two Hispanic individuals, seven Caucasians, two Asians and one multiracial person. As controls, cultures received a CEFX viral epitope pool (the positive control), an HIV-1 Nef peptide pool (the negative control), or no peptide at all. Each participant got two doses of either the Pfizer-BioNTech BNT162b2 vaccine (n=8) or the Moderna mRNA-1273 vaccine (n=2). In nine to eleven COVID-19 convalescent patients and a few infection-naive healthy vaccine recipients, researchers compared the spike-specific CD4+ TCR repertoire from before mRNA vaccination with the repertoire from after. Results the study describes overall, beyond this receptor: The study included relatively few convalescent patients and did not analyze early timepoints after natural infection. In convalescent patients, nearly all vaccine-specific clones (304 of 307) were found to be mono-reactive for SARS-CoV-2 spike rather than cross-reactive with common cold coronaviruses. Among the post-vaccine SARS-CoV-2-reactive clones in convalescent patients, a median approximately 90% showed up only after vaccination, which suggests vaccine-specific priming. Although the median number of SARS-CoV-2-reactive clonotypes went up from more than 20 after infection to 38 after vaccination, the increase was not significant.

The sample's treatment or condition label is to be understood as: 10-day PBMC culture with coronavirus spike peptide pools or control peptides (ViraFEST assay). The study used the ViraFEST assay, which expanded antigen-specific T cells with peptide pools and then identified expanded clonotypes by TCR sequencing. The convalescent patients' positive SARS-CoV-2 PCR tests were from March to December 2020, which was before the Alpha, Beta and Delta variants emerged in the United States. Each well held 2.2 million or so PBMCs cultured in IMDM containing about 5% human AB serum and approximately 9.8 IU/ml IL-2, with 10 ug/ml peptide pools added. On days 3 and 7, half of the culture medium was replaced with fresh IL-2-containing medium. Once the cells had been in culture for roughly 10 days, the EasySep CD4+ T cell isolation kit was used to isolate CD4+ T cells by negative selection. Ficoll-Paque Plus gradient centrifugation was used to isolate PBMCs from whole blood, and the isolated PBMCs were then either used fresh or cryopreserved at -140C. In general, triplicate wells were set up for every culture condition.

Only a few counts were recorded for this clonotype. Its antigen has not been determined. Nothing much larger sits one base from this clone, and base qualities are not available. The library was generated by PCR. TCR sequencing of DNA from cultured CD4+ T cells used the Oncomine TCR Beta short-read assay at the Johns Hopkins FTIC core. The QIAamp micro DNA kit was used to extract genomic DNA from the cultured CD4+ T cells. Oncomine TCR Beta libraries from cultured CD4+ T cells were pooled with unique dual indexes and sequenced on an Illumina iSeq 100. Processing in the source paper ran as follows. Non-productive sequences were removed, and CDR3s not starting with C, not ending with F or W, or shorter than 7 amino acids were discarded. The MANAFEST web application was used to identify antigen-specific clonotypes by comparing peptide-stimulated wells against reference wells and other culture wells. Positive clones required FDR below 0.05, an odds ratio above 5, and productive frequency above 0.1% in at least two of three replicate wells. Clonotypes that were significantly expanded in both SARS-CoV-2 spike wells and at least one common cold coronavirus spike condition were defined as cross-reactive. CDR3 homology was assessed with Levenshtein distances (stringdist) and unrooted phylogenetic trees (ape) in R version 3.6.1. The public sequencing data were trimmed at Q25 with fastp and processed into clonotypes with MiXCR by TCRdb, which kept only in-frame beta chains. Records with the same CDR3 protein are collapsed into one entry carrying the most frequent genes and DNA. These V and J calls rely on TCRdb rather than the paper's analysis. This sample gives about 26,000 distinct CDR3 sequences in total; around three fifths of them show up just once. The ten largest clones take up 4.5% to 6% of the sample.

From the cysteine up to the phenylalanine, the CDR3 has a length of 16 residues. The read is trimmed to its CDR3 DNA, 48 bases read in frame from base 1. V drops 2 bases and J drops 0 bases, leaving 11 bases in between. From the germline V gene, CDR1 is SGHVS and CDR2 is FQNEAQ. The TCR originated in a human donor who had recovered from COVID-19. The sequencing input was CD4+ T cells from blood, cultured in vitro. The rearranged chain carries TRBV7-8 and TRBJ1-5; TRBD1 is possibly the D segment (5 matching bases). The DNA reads TGTGCCAGCAGCTTACCCAGGGTTTATAGCAATCAGCCCCAGCATTTT. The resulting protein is CASSLPRVYSNQPQHF.